The rows below give T cell receptor beta chains drawn from one sample of a study of cytomegalovirus exposure and HLA in healthy donors. Sequencing was performed with immunoSEQ multiplex PCR; in TCRdb, only in-frame clones are kept and a portion is missing. This sample yields roughly 150,000 clones, of which around three quarters are seen a single time; about 4.5% belongs to the top ten. Sequenced input: PBMCs. The receptors stem from a man aged 25-45 years in good health. Each CDR3 is given with its conserved first and last residue. D genes are given only for firm matches. Clone size is given for some rows only: seen once, a few or many times, or a class if the clone is expanded.

size,D,V,J,CDR3,DNA
.,.,TRBV7-9,TRBJ1-1,CSSSATSTEAFF,TGTTCCAGCAGCGCAACTTCCACTGAAGCTTTCTTT
few,.,TRBV11-3,TRBJ2-1,CASSLGISSYNEQFF,TGTGCCAGCAGCCTAGGTATTAGCTCCTACAATGAGCAGTTCTTC
once,TRBD1,TRBV6-1,TRBJ1-2,CASNRGPGDGNGYTF,TGTGCCAGCAACAGGGGGCCAGGGGACGGCAATGGCTACACCTTC
.,.,TRBV30,TRBJ1-5,CAWNQGGWEPQHF,TGTGCCTGGAATCAAGGAGGTTGGGAGCCCCAGCATTTT
.,TRBD1,TRBV7-9,TRBJ1-4,CASSPVGTGNEKLFF,TGTGCCAGCAGCCCAGTTGGGACAGGGAATGAAAAACTGTTTTTT
.,.,TRBV4-1,TRBJ2-1,CASTRFGGTGGLSYNEQFF,TGCGCCAGCACCCGATTTGGGGGGACTGGGGGACTCTCCTACAATGAGCAGTTCTTC
.,.,TRBV6-1,TRBJ2-7,CASSESGYEQYF,TGTGCCAGCAGTGAATCCGGCTACGAGCAGTACTTC
.,.,TRBV25-1,TRBJ1-4,CASSVQRTGEKLFF,TGTGCCAGCAGTGTTCAGAGAACCGGGGAAAAACTGTTTTTT
once,.,TRBV4-3,TRBJ2-1,CASSQVQGLFYNEQFF,TGCGCCAGCAGCCAAGTGCAGGGTCTTTTCTACAATGAGCAGTTCTTC
.,TRBD1,TRBV27,TRBJ1-2,CAQTGGGYTF,TGTGCCCAGACAGGGGGTGGCTACACCTTC
.,.,TRBV2,TRBJ2-1,CASTAESSYNEQFF,TGTGCCAGCACCGCTGAGAGCTCCTACAATGAGCAGTTCTTC
.,.,TRBV9,TRBJ1-1,CASSTTPYPMNTEAFF,TGTGCCAGCAGCACTACTCCATATCCCATGAACACTGAAGCTTTCTTT
.,.,TRBV7-2,TRBJ2-7,CASSSRRSPGEQYF,TGTGCCAGCAGCTCCCGACGGTCCCCGGGCGAGCAGTACTTC
.,.,TRBV4-3,TRBJ2-1,CASSHRGGEQFF,TGCGCCAGCAGCCATAGGGGGGGTGAGCAGTTCTTC
.,.,TRBV27,TRBJ2-7,CASSPPDRGYEQYF,TGTGCCAGCAGTCCCCCGGACAGAGGCTACGAGCAGTACTTC
.,.,TRBV19,TRBJ1-5,CASSILPGLSNQPQHF,TGTGCCAGTAGTATTCTGCCGGGTCTGAGCAATCAGCCCCAGCATTTT
.,TRBD1,TRBV27,TRBJ2-7,CASSSWTGTYEQYF,TGTGCCAGCAGTTCTTGGACAGGGACCTACGAGCAGTACTTC
few,.,TRBV18,TRBJ1-2,CASSPPAAGAGYGYTF,TGTGCCAGCTCACCACCCGCGGCAGGGGCTGGGTATGGCTACACCTTC
.,TRBD1,TRBV15,TRBJ2-3,CAATGTATDTQYF,TGTGCCGCCACCGGGACAGCCACAGATACGCAGTATTTT
.,TRBD1,TRBV7-2,TRBJ2-1,CASSGRGTGYNEQFF,TGTGCCAGCAGCGGCAGGGGGACCGGTTACAATGAGCAGTTCTTC
.,.,TRBV5-8,TRBJ2-5,CASSPGTKGVETQYF,TGTGCCAGCAGCCCCGGGACTAAGGGGGTTGAGACCCAGTACTTC
.,.,TRBV2,TRBJ1-2,CASTSIRTPTGGYTF,TGTGCCAGCACGAGCATAAGGACACCCACGGGTGGCTACACCTTC